This TCR beta chain is from a study of cytomegalovirus exposure and HLA in healthy donors. This PCR relied on a set of 60 Vbeta primers and 13 Jbeta primers. Profiled with immunoSEQ multiplex PCR; TCRdb holds only in-frame clones, not every one. The sample includes 150,000 or so clones, around three quarters of them seen just once. General study points: Researchers catalogued 160 or so TCR beta chains as cytomegalovirus-associated. Reports indicate that TCR beta sequences accurately predicted the HLA-A and HLA-B alleles of most subjects. Later on, a genetic analysis was performed. It linked a missense variant in DCLRE1C with V- and J-gene trimming of TCR beta.

Trimming took off 2 bases at V and 4 bases at J, with 8 bases between the two ends. Germline values: CDR1 KGHSH, CDR2 LQKENI. The CDR3 covers 14 residues. Regarding donors, all were healthy bone marrow donors. As regards this clone: What it binds is not known.

The sequence was obtained from a man aged 35-49 years in good health and CMV-seropositive. Input material: PBMCs. This sequence joins TRBV18 and TRBJ2-2; D remains ambiguous. CDR3 nucleotides: TGTGCCAGCTCACCAATGGAGACCACCGGGGAGCTGTTTTTT. It encodes CASSPMETTGELFF.